The rows below give T cell receptor beta chains drawn from one sample of a study of T cells after yellow fever vaccination. One entry per CDR3 protein, called by TCRdb with MiXCR from the 5' RACE reads. The profile shows hundreds of thousands of distinct CDR3 sequences, roughly 12% of them singletons. The sequencing used PBMCs, collected on the day of the first yellow fever vaccination. These TCRs come from a man younger than 35 who received the YFV17D yellow fever vaccine. The CDR3 runs from the conserved cysteine through the conserved F or W. A D gene is named only where the DNA matches it firmly. Not all rows give a size; the values are once, few, many and, for expanded clones, a class.

j_call v_call d_call clone_size cdr3_aa cdr3_nt
TRBJ1-4 TRBV4-1 TRBD1 few CASSPPGQVNEKLFF TGCGCCAGCAGCCCCCCGGGACAGGTTAATGAAAAACTGTTTTTT
TRBJ2-1 TRBV29-1 - few CSAPWGGTYNEQFF TGCAGCGCCCCCTGGGGGGGCACCTACAATGAGCAGTTCTTC
TRBJ2-3 TRBV7-6 TRBD2 - CASSPSGGHRTDTQYF TGTGCCAGCAGCCCTAGCGGGGGGCACCGCACAGATACGCAGTATTTT
TRBJ1-2 TRBV5-5 - few CASSLGQMLANYGYTF TGTGCCAGCAGCCTTGGACAGATGTTAGCTAACTATGGCTACACCTTC
TRBJ2-7 TRBV29-1 - few CSVERGGYEQYF TGCAGCGTTGAAAGGGGAGGTTACGAGCAGTACTTC
TRBJ2-5 TRBV24-1 TRBD1 - CATSDSLQGQGKTQYF TGTGCCACCAGTGATTCCCTGCAAGGACAGGGCAAGACCCAGTACTTC
TRBJ1-3 TRBV20-1 - - CSARPLGRYSGNTIYF TGCAGTGCTAGACCGTTAGGGAGGTACTCTGGAAACACCATATATTTT
TRBJ2-5 TRBV10-1 - few CASSEQYQETQYF TGCGCCAGCAGTGAGCAGTACCAAGAGACCCAGTACTTC
TRBJ1-2 TRBV28 - few CASSPMASYGYTF TGTGCCAGCAGTCCTATGGCCTCCTATGGCTACACCTTC
TRBJ2-7 TRBV5-1 - many CASSLVWGAGSYEQYF TGCGCCAGCAGCTTGGTTTGGGGGGCTGGATCCTACGAGCAGTACTTC
TRBJ2-2 TRBV9 - few CASSVVEGGKLFF TGTGCCAGCAGCGTAGTCGAGGGTGGTAAGCTGTTTTTT
TRBJ1-3 TRBV20-1 - - CSARDLRPVGNTIYF TGCAGTGCTAGAGATCTCCGGCCCGTGGGAAACACCATATATTTT
TRBJ2-4 TRBV7-9 - - CASSPIGGPTKNIQYF TGTGCCAGCAGCCCTATTGGGGGACCCACCAAAAACATTCAGTACTTC
TRBJ1-5 TRBV28 - - CASVSAQNQPQHF TGTGCCAGCGTTTCGGCACAAAATCAGCCCCAGCATTTT
TRBJ2-1 TRBV5-1 - many CASSLPGRGSFYNEQFF TGCGCCAGCAGCTTGCCCGGGCGGGGAAGCTTCTACAATGAGCAGTTCTTC
TRBJ1-1 TRBV5-1 TRBD1 - CASSRTGGIFEAFF TGCGCCAGCAGCCGGACAGGGGGTATCTTTGAAGCTTTCTTT
TRBJ1-5 TRBV5-1 - few CASSLGVTKAGQPQHF TGCGCCAGCAGCTTGGGGGTGACTAAAGCCGGGCAGCCCCAGCATTTT
TRBJ2-6 TRBV29-1 - - CSVQGAGANVLTF TGCAGCGTACAGGGCGCTGGGGCCAACGTCCTGACTTTC
TRBJ2-7 TRBV20-1 - few CSASRQVYEQYF TGCAGTGCTAGCCGGCAGGTCTACGAGCAGTACTTC
TRBJ2-1 TRBV4-2 TRBD2 - CASGAGGRNEQFF TGTGCCAGCGGGGCGGGGGGACGCAATGAGCAGTTCTTC
TRBJ2-6 TRBV9 - - CASSVGRTGISGANVLTF TGTGCCAGCAGCGTAGGAAGAACAGGGATCTCTGGGGCCAACGTCCTGACTTTC
TRBJ2-1 TRBV18 - few CASSPPGVRTYNEQFF TGTGCCAGCTCACCACCTGGGGTACGTACCTACAATGAGCAGTTCTTC
TRBJ1-5 TRBV29-1 - many CSAQDPNQPQHF TGCAGCGCCCAGGACCCTAATCAGCCCCAGCATTTT
TRBJ2-3 TRBV6-2/TRBV6-3 - few CASSYGQLDTQYF TGTGCCAGCAGTTACGGCCAGCTAGATACGCAGTATTTT
TRBJ2-3 TRBV6-5 TRBD2 few CASSYSAGGRTDTQYF TGTGCCAGCAGTTACTCCGCGGGGGGGCGGACAGATACGCAGTATTTT
TRBJ1-2 TRBV15 TRBD1 - CATSTDGTAYGYTF TGTGCCACCAGCACTGACGGGACAGCCTATGGCTACACCTTC
TRBJ2-1 TRBV18 TRBD2 - CASSDSGGGLQFF TGTGCCAGCTCAGATAGCGGGGGTGGCCTACAGTTCTTC
TRBJ1-1 TRBV29-1 - - CSVIYTEAFF TGCAGCGTTATTTACACTGAAGCTTTCTTT
TRBJ1-2 TRBV7-8 TRBD1 few CASSLMVGQGTFGYTF TGTGCCAGCAGCTTAATGGTGGGACAGGGGACCTTCGGCTACACCTTC
TRBJ2-2 TRBV12-3/TRBV12-4 TRBD1 few CASSWAGQGEIGELFF TGTGCCAGCAGTTGGGCTGGACAGGGGGAAATCGGGGAGCTGTTTTTT
TRBJ2-2 TRBV4-3 - few CASSQDPGDGTGELFF TGCGCCAGCAGCCAAGATCCCGGGGATGGCACCGGGGAGCTGTTTTTT
TRBJ1-2 TRBV10-3 TRBD1 few CAISEATGIFNYGYTF TGTGCCATCAGTGAGGCGACAGGGATTTTTAACTATGGCTACACCTTC
TRBJ2-4 TRBV19 TRBD1 few CASSNDRGANIQYF TGTGCCAGTAGTAACGACAGGGGCGCAAACATTCAGTACTTC
TRBJ1-5 TRBV6-1 - many CASSEGTLGWEPQHF TGTGCCAGCAGTGAGGGGACACTCGGATGGGAGCCCCAGCATTTT
TRBJ1-2 TRBV19 TRBD1 - CASSPGQGGYGYTF TGTGCCAGTAGCCCGGGACAGGGTGGCTATGGCTACACCTTC
TRBJ1-1 TRBV18 - - CASSPGAQRMNTEAFF TGTGCCAGCTCACCAGGGGCGCAGAGAATGAACACTGAAGCTTTCTTT
TRBJ2-7 TRBV5-1 - few CASSLDPGRSYEQYF TGCGCCAGCAGCTTGGACCCGGGACGGTCCTACGAGCAGTACTTC
TRBJ1-3 TRBV6-1 - - CASTSISGNTIYF TGTGCCAGCACCTCTATCTCTGGAAACACCATATATTTT
TRBJ2-2 TRBV7-3 - - CASSYGGETGELFF TGTGCCAGCAGTTACGGAGGGGAAACCGGGGAGCTGTTTTTT
TRBJ2-7 TRBV6-5 TRBD1 few CASSYWDRDYEQYF TGTGCCAGCAGTTATTGGGACAGGGATTACGAGCAGTACTTC
TRBJ2-5 TRBV12-3/TRBV12-4 - - CASNRLDQQETQYF TGTGCCAGCAACCGACTGGACCAGCAAGAGACCCAGTACTTC
TRBJ2-2 TRBV18 - few CASSTFTGELFF TGTGCCAGCTCAACTTTCACCGGGGAGCTGTTTTTT
TRBJ2-2 TRBV9 - - CASSVGVPGELFF TGTGCCAGCAGCGTAGGCGTCCCCGGGGAGCTGTTTTTT
TRBJ2-5 TRBV7-6 - few CASSLRGTVKAQYF TGTGCCAGCAGCCTCCGGGGGACGGTCAAGGCCCAGTACTTC
TRBJ1-5 TRBV7-2 - few CASSLGGGIQPQHF TGTGCCAGCAGCTTAGGGGGGGGAATACAGCCCCAGCATTTT
TRBJ2-1 TRBV5-4 - many CASSYGGHEQFF TGTGCCAGCAGCTACGGGGGGCATGAGCAGTTCTTC
TRBJ2-7 TRBV19 - many CASSKGGAFYEQYF TGTGCCAGTAGTAAGGGGGGGGCGTTCTACGAGCAGTACTTC
TRBJ1-2 TRBV12-3/TRBV12-4 - few CASSPSGGNYGYTF TGTGCCAGCAGTCCGTCCGGGGGAAACTATGGCTACACCTTC
TRBJ1-5 TRBV12-3/TRBV12-4 TRBD1 few CASSPTGGLQPQHF TGTGCCAGCAGTCCAACAGGGGGCCTTCAGCCCCAGCATTTT
TRBJ2-3 TRBV5-1 - many CATRATLSTDTQYF TGCGCCACGCGGGCGACTCTAAGCACAGATACGCAGTATTTT
TRBJ2-3 TRBV5-1 - many CASSLSASTDTQYF TGTGCCAGCAGCTTATCGGCAAGCACAGATACGCAGTATTTT
TRBJ1-1 TRBV5-1 - many CASSLWPQGDDTEAFF TGCGCCAGCAGCTTGTGGCCCCAGGGCGACGACACTGAAGCTTTCTTT
TRBJ1-3 TRBV20-1 - - CSASNTHGNTIYF TGCAGTGCTAGTAATACCCATGGAAACACCATATATTTT
TRBJ2-4 TRBV5-1 - - CASRPTGTKNIQYF TGCGCCAGCAGACCAACCGGGACAAAAAACATTCAGTACTTC
TRBJ1-1 TRBV28 - few CASIYGGGQMNTEAFF TGTGCCAGCATCTATGGGGGGGGACAAATGAACACTGAAGCTTTCTTT